This T cell receptor beta chain was recorded in a study of identical twins. This clonotype was detected only a few times. TCRdb independently ran MiXCR on the 5' RACE reads; one entry per CDR3 protein. The sample has approximately 350,000 distinct CDR3 sequences; around an eighth are singletons. Germline loops: CDR1 DFQATT, CDR2 SNEGSKA (reference sequence). The CDR3 runs 13 residues. Deletions cut 6 bases from V and 5 bases from J, with 14 bases between. This same sample was also part of a study on yellow fever vaccine responses in identical twins.

The sequenced material came from CD8+ T cells sorted from blood. The TCR originated in a woman under 30 in good health. The chain has TRBV20-1 and TRBJ1-5; D is undetermined. The CDR3 DNA is TGCAGTGCACCCCTGACGCCAGATCAGCCCCAGCATTTT. Translating it yields CSAPLTPDQPQHF.